This TCR beta chain originates from a study of control samples from healthy donors and cancer patients. Sequenced by immunoSEQ multiplex PCR; TCRdb stores in-frame clones only, minus some. Here the sample spans roughly 130,000 clones, roughly 89% being singletons. This CDR3 comprises 14 residues. CDR1 SNHLY and CDR2 FYNNEI come from the germline V gene. V shed 1 base and J shed 7 bases, with 11 bases lying between them. This clonotype originated in a man in his thirties or forties in good health. The chain links TRBV2 to TRBJ1-5, with TRBD1 as a possible D gene (6 bases). The sample taken for sequencing was blood. The chain's CDR3 is CASSEEQGGQPQHF. DNA of the CDR3: TGTGCCAGCAGTGAAGAACAGGGCGGACAGCCCCAGCATTTT. Full variable domain (remainder filled in from reference TRBV2 and TRBJ1-5): EPEVTQTPSHQVTQMGQEVILRCVPISNHLYFYWYRQILGQKVEFLVSFYNNEISEKSEIFDDQFSVERPDGSNFTLKIRSTKLEDSAMYFCASSEEQGGQPQHFGDGTRLSIL.